The 13 T cell receptor beta chains listed next were all sequenced from one sample in a study of graft-versus-host responses after intestinal transplantation. Clones were sequenced by immunoSEQ multiplex PCR, and TCRdb holds only the in-frame ones, with some missing. Of 130,000 or so clones in the sample, approximately 92% were seen once. For these receptors, no antigen is known. Sequences were derived from unstimulated CD4+ T cells sorted from spleen or lymph node cells, sampled before intestinal transplant. The origin of the receptors is a human donor who received an intestinal transplant.

J is TRBJ1-5 and V is TRBV6-1; D unresolved. Germline assignment: CDR1 MNHNS and CDR2 SASEGT. V was cut by 6 bases and J by 6 bases, with 12 bases left in between. The CDR3 has 13 residues. The CDR3 region is CASRGLNGQPQHF. CDR3 nucleotide sequence: TGTGCCAGCAGGGGGTTAAACGGTCAGCCCCAGCATTTT.

The chain recombines TRBV21-1 with TRBJ1-5; the DNA was not compared with TRBD1, the D call given in the table. TRBV21-1 represents a pseudogene. This CDR3 contains 16 residues. Here the CDR3 DNA reads TGTGCCAGCACCAAAATATGGGACATCCCGGGGCAGCCCCAGCATTTT. Its translation: CASTKIWDIPGQPQHF.

The rearrangement joins TRBV9 to TRBJ1-2, with D possibly being TRBD1 (5 bases). There are 14 residues in the CDR3. Germline assignment: CDR1 SGDLS and CDR2 YYNGEE. Trimming cost V 3 bases and J 7 bases, with 16 bases left between them. The CDR3 DNA follows: TGTGCCAGCAGCGATTCTGGGGGAAGCGGTGGCTACACCTTC. Translated: CASSDSGGSGGYTF.

For this clone: One end of the junction is discordant with germline, which a read error may explain. The chain employs TRBV6-1 and TRBJ1-6; D is undetermined. Looked up from germline, CDR1 is MNHNS and CDR2 is SASEGT. The CDR3 totals 13 residues. CDR3 amino acids: CASREAYNSPLHF. The CDR3, as DNA: TGTGCCAGCAGGGAAGCCTATAATTCACCCCTCCACTTT.

The CDR3, as DNA: TGTGCCACCAGCAGAGGGGACAGGGACACTGAAGCTTTCTTT. It translates to CATSRGDRDTEAFF. V is TRBV15 and J is TRBJ1-1, with 9 bases identical to TRBD1. The germline V gene encodes CDR1 LNHNV and CDR2 YYDKDF (reference sequence). Trimming removed 1 base from V and 3 bases from J; junction bases left unmatched: 0. The CDR3 runs 14 residues.

This chain connects TRBV5-1 to TRBJ2-2; D is uncertain. This CDR3 has 14 residues. Trimming removed 0 bases at V and 3 bases at J, with 6 bases between. Per the germline V gene, CDR1 is SGHRS and CDR2 is YFSETQ. The CDR3 nucleotides read TGCGCCAGCAGCTTGGGACAAGACACCGGGGAGCTGTTTTTT. This sequence encodes CASSLGQDTGELFF.

The V call is TRBV20-1, the J call TRBJ1-2; 7 bases are a match to TRBD1. CDR3 length: 10 amino acids. Looked up from germline, CDR1 is DFQATT and CDR2 is SNEGSKA (reference sequence). Unmatched junction bases numbered 7, after V lost 4 bases and J lost 14 bases. The CDR3 DNA reads as TGCAGTGCTACCAGGGACAGCCTGACCTTC. Protein: CSATRDSLTF.

The chain is built from TRBV9 and TRBJ2-7; D is perhaps TRBD1 (6 bases). V lost 3 bases and J 5 bases, leaving 9 bases between the germline ends. Germline CDR1 reads SGDLS; CDR2 reads YYNGEE. There are 12 residues in the CDR3. Written as DNA, the CDR3 is TGTGCCAGCAGCGCGGACAGTCACGAGCAGTACTTC. It codes for CASSADSHEQYF.

The genes are TRBV5-4 and TRBJ2-6, with TRBD2 as a possible D gene (6 bases). The V gene lost 5 bases and the J gene lost 3 bases, with 12 bases spanning the gap. This CDR3 spans 15 amino acids. Germline V gene sequence: CDR1 SGHNT, CDR2 YYREEE (reference sequence). Here the CDR3 reads CASRIWGDGANVLTF. CDR3 DNA sequence: TGTGCCAGCAGGATTTGGGGGGATGGGGCCAACGTCCTGACTTTC.

The CDR3 region has the DNA TGCGCCAGTTCCCTTCAGCCAGACACAGATACGCAGTATTTT. It yields the protein CASSLQPDTDTQYF. The chain combines TRBV5-1 with TRBJ2-3; D gene unclear. CDR1 is SGHRS, CDR2 YFSETQ, per germline. The CDR3 is 14 residues long. V was cut by 8 bases and J by 2 bases, with 15 bases left in between.

This chain uses TRBV7-9 with TRBJ1-6, with D perhaps matching TRBD1 (6 bases). The CDR3 is made up of 14 amino acids. Germline V gene data show CDR1 as SEHNR and CDR2 as FQNEAQ (reference sequence). V shed 3 bases and J shed 14 bases, with 17 bases lying between them. CDR3 in amino acids: CASSFGQAEGALHF. CDR3 in DNA: TGTGCCAGCAGCTTCGGGCAGGCCGAGGGGGCCCTCCACTTT.

The genes are TRBV2 and TRBJ2-2; tentative D call: TRBD2 (6 bases). Germline values: CDR1 SNHLY, CDR2 FYNNEI. The CDR3 sequence is 13 residues long. V was clipped by 6 bases and J by 7 bases, with 12 bases between them. The CDR3 here is CASSRDGGGELFF. CDR3 bases: TGTGCCAGCAGCCGGGACGGGGGCGGGGAGCTGTTTTTT.

The rearrangement links TRBV7-8 to TRBJ1-5; D call uncertain. Per germline, CDR1 SGHVS and CDR2 FQNEAQ. The V and J ends lost 1 base and 7 bases respectively, with 11 bases between them. The CDR3 has 14 amino acids. The CDR3: CASSLGIGIQPQHF. DNA for the CDR3: TGTGCCAGCAGCTTAGGGATAGGGATCCAGCCCCAGCATTTT.